This is a list of T cell receptor beta chains from one sample in a study of T cell responses to AZD1222 COVID-19 vaccine. Method: immunoSEQ multiplex PCR; TCRdb's copy keeps in-frame clones and lacks some. This sample has approximately 96,000 clones; about 86% occur once, and the top ten carry 5.6%. The sample in question was peripheral blood, obtained 28 days after the second AZD1222 dose. Every receptor here comes from an adult who received the AZD1222 COVID-19 vaccine. Both conserved end residues are part of each CDR3. The D gene is left open where the match is weak. Some rows mark clone size as missing; the rest say once, few, many or name a class of expanded clone.

cdr3_aa,cdr3_nt,j_call,clone_size,v_call,d_call
CASSAPAGGLGIRELFF,TGTGCCAGCAGTGCCCCGGCCGGGGGGCTGGGAATCCGGGAGCTGTTTTTT,TRBJ2-2,.,TRBV2,.
CASSLPVADQETQYF,TGTGCCAGCAGCTTACCAGTAGCGGACCAAGAGACCCAGTACTTC,TRBJ2-5,.,TRBV7-9,.
CASSSTGDTGELFF,TGTGCCAGCAGTTCGACAGGGGACACCGGGGAGCTGTTTTTT,TRBJ2-2,.,TRBV6-4,TRBD1
CAWSAIQGGAEAFF,TGTGCCTGGAGTGCAATACAGGGAGGGGCTGAAGCTTTCTTT,TRBJ1-1,.,TRBV30,.
CASSLEAGSSYEQYF,TGCGCCAGCAGCTTGGAGGCAGGGAGCTCCTACGAGCAGTACTTC,TRBJ2-7,.,TRBV5-1,.
CASSSRGARTSTDTQYF,TGTGCCAGCAGTTCCCGGGGAGCACGAACTAGCACAGATACGCAGTATTTT,TRBJ2-3,.,TRBV28,.
CASSPGLRTNEKLFF,TGTGCCAGCAGTCCAGGACTCCGAACTAATGAAAAACTGTTTTTT,TRBJ1-4,.,TRBV28,.
CASQSGNEQFF,TGTGCCTCTCAGAGCGGCAATGAGCAGTTCTTC,TRBJ2-1,.,TRBV28,.
CASSLLLGGFYEQYF,TGTGCCAGCAGCCTCTTGCTAGGGGGGTTTTACGAGCAGTACTTC,TRBJ2-7,.,TRBV3-1/TRBV3-2,.
CASAVDSPSYEQYF,TGTGCTAGTGCCGTGGACAGCCCTTCCTACGAGCAGTACTTC,TRBJ2-7,few,TRBV12-5,.
CASSQGTSGTYEQYF,TGCGCCAGCAGCCAGGGGACTAGCGGGACCTACGAGCAGTACTTC,TRBJ2-7,once,TRBV4-1,TRBD2
CASSLDHGSGVGDTQYF,TGTGCCAGCAGCTTAGATCATGGTAGCGGGGTTGGAGATACGCAGTATTTT,TRBJ2-3,.,TRBV11-3,TRBD2
CATSRDPVAGNTIYF,TGTGCCACCAGCAGAGATCCGGTGGCTGGAAACACCATATATTTT,TRBJ1-3,.,TRBV15,.
CASSPAGGLIYGYTF,TGTGCCAGCAGTCCAGCAGGGGGCTTGATCTATGGCTACACCTTC,TRBJ1-2,.,TRBV28,TRBD1
CASSDGGAAGELFF,TGCGCCAGCAGTGACGGGGGGGCCGCCGGGGAGCTGTTTTTT,TRBJ2-2,.,TRBV4-1,TRBD2
CASSSRSGRAETQYF,TGTGCCAGCAGCTCGCGTAGCGGGAGGGCGGAGACCCAGTACTTC,TRBJ2-5,.,TRBV5-4,TRBD2
CASSLGSGNTIYF,TGCGCCAGCAGCTTGGGCTCTGGAAACACCATATATTTT,TRBJ1-3,few,TRBV5-1,.
CASTKGSGANVLTF,TGTGCCAGTACGAAGGGTTCTGGGGCCAACGTCCTGACTTTC,TRBJ2-6,.,TRBV19,.
CASGPSGPRGAEAFF,TGTGCTAGTGGTCCCAGCGGACCTAGAGGGGCTGAAGCTTTCTTT,TRBJ1-1,.,TRBV12-5,.
CASSLAGGSGANVLTF,TGCGCCAGCAGCTTGGCTGGGGGCTCTGGGGCCAACGTCCTGACTTTC,TRBJ2-6,.,TRBV5-1,.
CASRPGQSEAFF,TGTGCCAGCAGACCCGGACAGTCTGAAGCTTTCTTT,TRBJ1-1,once,TRBV7-9,.
CASSSGRYEQYF,TGTGCCAGCAGCTCCGGACGGTACGAGCAGTACTTC,TRBJ2-7,.,TRBV7-2,.
CASSQRGRGTRSTGELFF,TGTGCCAGCAGCCAAAGGGGGCGGGGGACTAGGAGCACCGGGGAGCTGTTTTTT,TRBJ2-2,.,TRBV3-1/TRBV3-2,.
CASSQQGIEQYF,TGTGCCAGCAGTCAACAGGGTATCGAGCAGTACTTC,TRBJ2-7,.,TRBV6-6,.